The rows below give T cell receptor beta chains drawn from one sample of a study of OX40 agonist ivuxolimab in advanced cancers. Assay used: immunoSEQ multiplex PCR; TCRdb lists only in-frame clones, some missing. The repertoire holds 76,000 or so clones, with approximately 85% as singletons. The sequenced sample was CD4+ or CD8+ T cells sorted from blood, obtained in a trial of the OX40 agonist ivuxolimab. Receptor source: an adult with an advanced solid tumor such as melanoma, head and neck, liver or kidney cancer. The CDR3 runs from the conserved cysteine through the conserved F or W. The order of the fields is clone size, J gene, V gene, CDR3 protein. Expanded clones get a size class; other rows say once, few or many, or leave the size out.

clone size: .
J gene: TRBJ1-5
V gene: TRBV4-3
CDR3 protein: CASSQDWTGNQPQHF

clone size: .
J gene: TRBJ2-7
V gene: TRBV6-5
CDR3 protein: CASRGPGVPYEQYF

clone size: .
J gene: TRBJ1-1
V gene: TRBV6-6
CDR3 protein: CASSYLDRDTEAFF

clone size: once
J gene: TRBJ2-2
V gene: TRBV27
CDR3 protein: CASSSLFGELFF

clone size: .
J gene: TRBJ1-1
V gene: TRBV7-9
CDR3 protein: CASTWGKDTEAFF

clone size: .
J gene: TRBJ1-3
V gene: TRBV11-2
CDR3 protein: CASSQLENTIYF

clone size: .
J gene: TRBJ1-2
V gene: TRBV29-1
CDR3 protein: CSVEYGGNNYGYTF

clone size: .
J gene: TRBJ2-5
V gene: TRBV9
CDR3 protein: CASSVAGQGATQYF

clone size: .
J gene: TRBJ1-6
V gene: TRBV7-9
CDR3 protein: CASSGTGLGTYNSPLHF

clone size: few
J gene: TRBJ1-2
V gene: TRBV5-8
CDR3 protein: CASSLTINYGYTF

clone size: .
J gene: TRBJ2-5
V gene: TRBV5-1
CDR3 protein: CASSDQTRETQYF

clone size: .
J gene: TRBJ1-2
V gene: TRBV7-2
CDR3 protein: CASSSQTGANYGYTF

clone size: .
J gene: TRBJ1-5
V gene: TRBV18
CDR3 protein: CASSAAGGIQPQHF

clone size: .
J gene: TRBJ2-2
V gene: TRBV19
CDR3 protein: CASSIDRDAGELFF

clone size: .
J gene: TRBJ1-6
V gene: TRBV30
CDR3 protein: CAWRLTGSSYNSPLHF

clone size: .
J gene: TRBJ1-4
V gene: TRBV5-6
CDR3 protein: CASSLDSGNEKLFF

clone size: .
J gene: TRBJ1-6
V gene: TRBV9
CDR3 protein: CASSVGETVNSPLHF

clone size: once
J gene: TRBJ1-5
V gene: TRBV18
CDR3 protein: CASSPGLLPNQPQHF

clone size: .
J gene: TRBJ2-3
V gene: TRBV5-1
CDR3 protein: CASSLRTEATDTQYF

clone size: .
J gene: TRBJ2-7
V gene: TRBV9
CDR3 protein: CASSVDVGHSYEQYF

clone size: .
J gene: TRBJ2-5
V gene: TRBV6-4
CDR3 protein: CASSLPGQGSSETQYF

clone size: .
J gene: TRBJ2-5
V gene: TRBV7-7
CDR3 protein: CASSLGLARETQYF

clone size: once
J gene: TRBJ1-1
V gene: TRBV9
CDR3 protein: CASSVSSQNTEAFF

clone size: once
J gene: TRBJ1-1
V gene: TRBV5-1
CDR3 protein: CASSLGTGGSEAFF

clone size: once
J gene: TRBJ2-3
V gene: TRBV4-1
CDR3 protein: CASSPSPGQGTDTQYF

clone size: .
J gene: TRBJ2-5
V gene: TRBV18
CDR3 protein: CASSPPGIQETQYF

clone size: .
J gene: TRBJ2-4
V gene: TRBV7-2
CDR3 protein: CASSSTFEAGVIQYF

clone size: once
J gene: TRBJ2-2
V gene: TRBV18
CDR3 protein: CASSPSGGRAGELFF

clone size: .
J gene: TRBJ2-1
V gene: TRBV7-9
CDR3 protein: CASSGLAGEQFF

clone size: .
J gene: TRBJ2-7
V gene: TRBV30
CDR3 protein: CAWSDQGYEQYF

clone size: .
J gene: TRBJ2-7
V gene: TRBV4-2
CDR3 protein: CASSRMTGGSYEQYF

clone size: .
J gene: TRBJ2-7
V gene: TRBV7-2
CDR3 protein: CASSLPGRRPYEQYF

clone size: .
J gene: TRBJ1-4
V gene: TRBV4-3
CDR3 protein: CASSQDLGTGEKLFF

clone size: .
J gene: TRBJ1-2
V gene: TRBV7-6
CDR3 protein: CASSLGQGLTYGYTF

clone size: .
J gene: TRBJ1-6
V gene: TRBV5-6
CDR3 protein: CASSSRSRYDSGSPLHF

clone size: .
J gene: TRBJ1-1
V gene: TRBV18
CDR3 protein: CASTFTGRGIGEAFF

clone size: .
J gene: TRBJ1-3
V gene: TRBV7-9
CDR3 protein: CASNQGKPGNTIYF

clone size: .
J gene: TRBJ1-5
V gene: TRBV2
CDR3 protein: CASSEAGQVQQPQHF

clone size: .
J gene: TRBJ2-6
V gene: TRBV7-3
CDR3 protein: CASSLTRAGANVLTF

clone size: .
J gene: TRBJ2-5
V gene: TRBV11-2
CDR3 protein: CASSLALQGTQYF

clone size: .
J gene: TRBJ2-1
V gene: TRBV4-2
CDR3 protein: CASSPSGGSDEQFF

clone size: .
J gene: TRBJ1-1
V gene: TRBV12-1
CDR3 protein: CASSLHSTGTEAFF

clone size: .
J gene: TRBJ2-5
V gene: TRBV7-9
CDR3 protein: CASSLVTSGGAKTQYF

clone size: .
J gene: TRBJ1-2
V gene: TRBV7-9
CDR3 protein: CASSLSQGTNYGYTF

clone size: .
J gene: TRBJ1-4
V gene: TRBV19
CDR3 protein: CASSTSETTNEKLFF

clone size: .
J gene: TRBJ2-2
V gene: TRBV6-1
CDR3 protein: CASSAHFPGELFF

clone size: .
J gene: TRBJ2-5
V gene: TRBV4-1
CDR3 protein: CASSRLIGETQYF

clone size: once
J gene: TRBJ1-5
V gene: TRBV19
CDR3 protein: CASSDRDGGGQPQHF

clone size: .
J gene: TRBJ2-2
V gene: TRBV7-8
CDR3 protein: CASSGTEYAGELFF

clone size: .
J gene: TRBJ2-3
V gene: TRBV19
CDR3 protein: CASSPARGTISTDTQYF

clone size: .
J gene: TRBJ2-5
V gene: TRBV5-5
CDR3 protein: CASTNPLRETQYF

clone size: .
J gene: TRBJ1-2
V gene: TRBV21-1
CDR3 protein: CASSKITGQELLTYGGYTF

clone size: few
J gene: TRBJ2-7
V gene: TRBV4-3
CDR3 protein: CASSQVVADSYEQYF